These 8 T cell receptor beta chains came from one sample sequenced in a study of regulatory T cells in long-lasting Graves disease. Sample time point: newly diagnosed GD, antithyroid drugs for less than 3 months. Researchers made the TCR library from RNA that was extracted from PBMCs. Relying on iRepertoire HTBI primers and Arm-PCR of CDR3 regions, the team built TCR beta libraries. Each CDR3 protein gets one entry after TCRdb re-called the multiplex PCR reads with MiXCR. The sample includes about 220,000 distinct CDR3 sequences, around 20% of them seen just once. The same data also contributed to another study, on T cells in Graves' hyperthyroidism and ophthalmopathy.

Source: peripheral blood mononuclear cells (PBMCs), taken at new diagnosis, from a patient treated with antithyroid drugs. The receptors were sampled from a woman between 25 and 40 years old with Graves disease.

The chain is built from TRBV12-3 or TRBV12-4 and TRBJ1-5; TRBD1 is a possible D gene (5 bases). The length of the CDR3 is 15 residues. The V end was cut by 1 base, the J end by 5 bases, with 12 bases between. This CDR3 is CASSLGWGVDQPQHF. The CDR3 coding sequence is TGTGCCAGCAGTTTAGGTTGGGGGGTGGATCAGCCCCAGCATTTT.

This clonotype was picked up many times. The rearrangement links TRBV12-3 or TRBV12-4 to TRBJ1-2; TRBD1 agrees at 9 bases. This CDR3 comprises 14 residues. V trimming: 5 bases; J trimming: 6 bases; junction bases outside the gene matches: 7. CDR3 in DNA: TGTGCCAGCAGTGTGGGACAGGGTCGGGATGGCTACACCTTC. Translation: CASSVGQGRDGYTF.

This clonotype was seen only a few times. At one end, the junction sequence differs from germline, possibly due to a read error. The chain recombines TRBV27 with TRBJ1-4; D is perhaps TRBD1 (6 bases). This CDR3 has 14 amino acids. The V gene's germline CDR1 is MNHEY and CDR2 SMNVEV (reference sequence). As DNA, the CDR3 is TGTGCCTGCAGCGAGGGAGGGGGTAATGAAAAACTGTTTTTT. Protein product: CACSEGGGNEKLFF.

J is TRBJ2-3 and V is TRBV2; 14 positions match TRBD2. Trimming took 5 bases from V and 6 from J; bases not matched to a gene: 7. Germline CDR1 SNHLY, CDR2 FYNNEI. The CDR3 is made up of 16 amino acids. In nucleotides, the CDR3 is TGTGCCAGCAGTCTCCCGGGACTAGCGGGAGTTGATACGCAGTATTTT. As protein: CASSLPGLAGVDTQYF.

This clonotype has a count of ten or more. V and J are TRBV7-9 and TRBJ2-5, with TRBD1 identical over 9 bases. This CDR3 has 16 amino acids. Trimming removed 2 bases from V and 5 bases from J; junction bases left unmatched: 9. Germline V gives CDR1 SEHNR, CDR2 FQNEAQ (reference sequence). CDR3 DNA: TGTGCCAGCAGCTTACCCATTTTAGGGACAGGGGAGACCCAGTACTTC. Residues: CASSLPILGTGETQYF.

V gene TRBV19 combines with J gene TRBJ2-1, with D maybe TRBD1 (7 bases). CDR1 LNHDA and CDR2 SQIVND come from the germline V gene (reference sequence). V lost 1 base, J lost 3 bases, and 19 bases lay in between. The CDR3 sequence is 18 residues long. CDR3 nucleotides: TGTGCCAGTAGTATAGGACGTCGACAGGGACTTTTCTACAATGAGCAGTTCTTC. As protein: CASSIGRRQGLFYNEQFF.

This clonotype came up many times. The chain recombines TRBV28 with TRBJ2-2; 11 nucleotides line up with TRBD2. The CDR3 runs to 16 residues. The junction had 3 bases not matched to a gene; V was cut back by 5 bases and J by 1 base. CDR1 and CDR2 from the germline V gene are MDHEN and SYDVKM. DNA for the CDR3: TGTGCCAGCAGTATGGGACTAGCGGTGAACACCGGGGAGCTGTTTTTT. Its translation: CASSMGLAVNTGELFF. Full variable domain (missing parts from reference TRBV28 and TRBJ2-2): DVKVTQSSRYLVKRTGEKVFLECVQDMDHENMFWYRQDPGLGLRLIYFSYDVKMKEKGDIPEGYSVSREKKERFSLILESASTNQTSMYLCASSMGLAVNTGELFFGEGSRLTVL.

The sample holds many counts of this clonotype. V gene TRBV30 combines with J gene TRBJ2-1; tentative D call: TRBD2 (6 bases). Trimming pared 0 bases from V and 0 bases from J, leaving 12 bases between. The germline CDR1 and CDR2 sequences are GTSNPN and SVGIG (reference sequence). The CDR3 consists of 16 residues. The CDR3 spells CAWSVGLAFSYNEQFF. CDR3 DNA: TGTGCCTGGAGTGTAGGCCTAGCGTTCTCCTACAATGAGCAGTTCTTC.